This TCR beta chain derives from a study of Ad26.COV2.S vaccination and SARS-CoV-2 variants. Study context: The donor belonged to the COV1001 Ad26.COV2.S trial arm. Points from the study as a whole: Analytic work on TCR breadth and depth might have understated the full extent of total T cell responses.

Germline CDR1 and CDR2: MNHEY and SVGAGI. The CDR3 has 15 amino acids. V was clipped by 6 bases and J by 4 bases, with 16 bases between them. Assay used: immunoSEQ multiplex PCR; TCRdb lists only in-frame clones, some missing. The data hold 300,000 to 500,000 clones, with about 88% observed a single time. The treatment was: 19 received Ad26.COV2.S at low or high dose, single or two shots; five or six received placebo; per-sample allocation not given. Sampling happened 63 days after the first vaccine or placebo injection. Regarding this clone: The antigen remains undetermined.

The source was peripheral blood, collected in a trial of Ad26.COV2.S vaccine versus placebo. This TCR was recovered from a person between 18 and 59 years old who received the Ad26.COV2.S COVID-19 vaccine or a placebo. The V gene is TRBV6-5, the J gene TRBJ2-1; maybe TRBD1 (5 bases). As DNA, the CDR3 is TGTGCCAGCAGAGACGAGCAGGGTCCTTACAATGAGCAGTTCTTC. This sequence encodes CASRDEQGPYNEQFF.